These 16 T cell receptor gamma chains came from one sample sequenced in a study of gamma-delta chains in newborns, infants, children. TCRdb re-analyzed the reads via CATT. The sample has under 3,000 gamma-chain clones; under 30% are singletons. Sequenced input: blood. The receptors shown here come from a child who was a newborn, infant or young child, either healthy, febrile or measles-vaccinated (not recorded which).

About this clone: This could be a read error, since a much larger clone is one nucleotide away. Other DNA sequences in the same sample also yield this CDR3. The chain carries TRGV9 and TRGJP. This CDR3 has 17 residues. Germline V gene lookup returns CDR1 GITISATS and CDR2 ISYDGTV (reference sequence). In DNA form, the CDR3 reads TGTGCCCTGTGGGAGGTGCAGCAAGAGTTGGGCAAAAAAATCAAGGTATTT. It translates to CALWEVQQELGKKIKVF.

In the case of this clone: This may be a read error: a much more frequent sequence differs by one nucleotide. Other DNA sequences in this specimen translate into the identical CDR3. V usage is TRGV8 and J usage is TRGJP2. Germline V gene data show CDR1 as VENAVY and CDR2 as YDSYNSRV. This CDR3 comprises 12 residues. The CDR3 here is CATWDSDWIKTF. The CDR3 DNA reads TGTGCCACCTGGGATAGTGATTGGATCAAGACATTT.

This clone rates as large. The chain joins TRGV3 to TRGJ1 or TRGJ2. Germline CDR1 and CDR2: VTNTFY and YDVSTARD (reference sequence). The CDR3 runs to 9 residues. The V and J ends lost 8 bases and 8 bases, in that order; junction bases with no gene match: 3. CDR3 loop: CATSNKKLF. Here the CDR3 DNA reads TGTGCCACCTCCAATAAGAAACTCTTT.

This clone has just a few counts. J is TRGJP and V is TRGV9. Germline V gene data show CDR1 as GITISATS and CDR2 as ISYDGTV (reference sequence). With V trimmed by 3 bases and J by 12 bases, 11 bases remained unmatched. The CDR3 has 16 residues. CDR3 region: CALWEPRYGGKKIKVF. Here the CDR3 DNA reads TGTGCCTTGTGGGAGCCAAGATATGGGGGCAAAAAAATCAAGGTATTT.

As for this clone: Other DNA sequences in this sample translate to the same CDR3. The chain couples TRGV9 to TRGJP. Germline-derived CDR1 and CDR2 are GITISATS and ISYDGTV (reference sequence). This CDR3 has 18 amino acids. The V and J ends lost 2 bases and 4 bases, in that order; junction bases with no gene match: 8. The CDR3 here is CALWEARPQELGKKIKVF. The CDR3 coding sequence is TGTGCCTTGTGGGAGGCAAGACCTCAAGAGTTGGGCAAAAAAATCAAGGTATTT.

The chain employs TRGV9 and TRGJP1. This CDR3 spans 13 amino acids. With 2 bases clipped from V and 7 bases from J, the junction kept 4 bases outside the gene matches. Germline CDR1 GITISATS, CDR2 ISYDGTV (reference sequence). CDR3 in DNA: TGTGCCTTGTGGGAGGGCCATGGTTGGTTCAAGATATTT. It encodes CALWEGHGWFKIF.

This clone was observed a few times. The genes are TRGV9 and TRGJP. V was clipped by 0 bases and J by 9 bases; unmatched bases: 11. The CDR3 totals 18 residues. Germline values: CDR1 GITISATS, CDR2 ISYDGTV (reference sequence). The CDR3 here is CALWEVRGSPLGKKIKVF. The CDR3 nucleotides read TGTGCCTTGTGGGAGGTGCGCGGGTCCCCGTTGGGCAAAAAAATCAAGGTATTT.

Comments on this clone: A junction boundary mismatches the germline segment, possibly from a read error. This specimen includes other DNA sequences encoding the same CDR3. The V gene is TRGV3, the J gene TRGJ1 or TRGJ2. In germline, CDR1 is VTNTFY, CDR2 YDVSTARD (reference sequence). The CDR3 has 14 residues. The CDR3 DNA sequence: TGTGCCACCTGGGACAGGCCGAATTATTATAAGAAACTCTTC. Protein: CATWDRPNYYKKLF.

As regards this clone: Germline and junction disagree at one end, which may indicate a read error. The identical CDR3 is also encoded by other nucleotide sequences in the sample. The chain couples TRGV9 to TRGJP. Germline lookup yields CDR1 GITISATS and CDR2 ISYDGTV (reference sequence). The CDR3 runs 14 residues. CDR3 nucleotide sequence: TGTGCCTTGTGGAGAGAGTTGGGCAAAAAGATCAAGGTATTT. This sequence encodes CALWRELGKKIKVF.

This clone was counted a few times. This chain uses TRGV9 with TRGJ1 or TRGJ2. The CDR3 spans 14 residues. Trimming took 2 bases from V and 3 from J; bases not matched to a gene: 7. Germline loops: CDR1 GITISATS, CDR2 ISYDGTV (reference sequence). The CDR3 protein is CALWEGRTYYKKLF. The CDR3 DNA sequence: TGTGCCTTGTGGGAGGGGAGGACTTATTATAAGAAACTCTTT.

This chain's CDR3 is CALWDRTLVGLGKKIKVF. Written as DNA, the CDR3 is TGTGCCTTGTGGGACAGGACTTTGGTAGGGTTGGGCAAAAAAATCAAGGTATTT. This chain uses TRGV9 with TRGJP. Germline V gene data show CDR1 as GITISATS and CDR2 as ISYDGTV (reference sequence). V was pared by 4 bases and J by 9 bases, with 15 bases of the junction left unmatched. The CDR3 consists of 18 residues.

This chain's CDR3 is CALWETSLGELGKKIKVF. The CDR3 DNA is TGTGCCTTGTGGGAGACGAGCCTAGGCGAGTTGGGCAAAAAAATCAAGGTATTT. V gene TRGV9 combines with J gene TRGJP. V lost 3 bases, J lost 7 bases, and 12 bases stayed unmatched. Germline V gives CDR1 GITISATS, CDR2 ISYDGTV (reference sequence). The CDR3 is 18 amino acids.

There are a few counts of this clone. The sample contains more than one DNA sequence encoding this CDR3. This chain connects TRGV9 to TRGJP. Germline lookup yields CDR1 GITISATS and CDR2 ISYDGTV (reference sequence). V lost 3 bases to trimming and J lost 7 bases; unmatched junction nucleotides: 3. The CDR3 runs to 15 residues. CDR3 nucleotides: TGTGCCTTGTGGGAGCCCGAGTTGGGCAAAAAAATCAAGGTATTT. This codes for CALWEPELGKKIKVF.

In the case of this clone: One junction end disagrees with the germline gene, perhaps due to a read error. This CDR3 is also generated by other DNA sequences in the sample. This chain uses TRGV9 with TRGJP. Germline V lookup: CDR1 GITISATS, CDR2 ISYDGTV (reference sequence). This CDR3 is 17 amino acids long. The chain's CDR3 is CALWEDRRELGKKIKVF. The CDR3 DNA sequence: TGTGCCTTGTGGGAGGACCGGCGGGAGTTAGGCAAAAAAATCAAGGTATTT.

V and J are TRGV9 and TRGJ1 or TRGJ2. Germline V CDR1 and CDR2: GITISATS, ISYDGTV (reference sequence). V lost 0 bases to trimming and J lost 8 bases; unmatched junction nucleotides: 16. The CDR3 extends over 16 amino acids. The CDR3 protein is CALWEVREYGGNKKLF. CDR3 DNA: TGTGCCTTGTGGGAGGTGCGGGAATATGGCGGGAATAAGAAACTCTTT.

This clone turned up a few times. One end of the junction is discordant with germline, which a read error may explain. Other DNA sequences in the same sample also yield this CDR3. The CDR3 sequence: CALWETDKKLF. Here the CDR3 DNA reads TGTGCCCTGTGGGAGACTGATAAGAAACTCTTT. The chain uses TRGV9 and TRGJ1 or TRGJ2. Germline lookup yields CDR1 GITISATS and CDR2 ISYDGTV (reference sequence). The CDR3 has 11 residues.